The 24 T cell receptor beta chains below come from one sample, sequenced in a study of shared clonotypes between healthy human individuals. The naive CD8 population came from CD45RO-negative cells selected for CCR7, without terminally differentiated effector memory CD45RA+ cells. The repertoire was sequenced with immunoSEQ multiplex PCR; TCRdb's copy has only in-frame clones and lacks some. The sample has hundreds of thousands of clones; roughly 96% are singletons. Sequenced sample: naive CD8+ T cells sorted from blood. The receptors stem from a woman aged 25 to 39 in good health.

The rearrangement links TRBV10-2 to TRBJ1-5; D is uncertain. This CDR3 is 17 amino acids long. With 0 bases removed from V and 4 bases from J, the gap between germline ends came to 16 bases. Germline CDR1 reads WSHSY; CDR2 reads SAAADI. In nucleotides, the CDR3 is TGCGCCAGCAGTGAGTCATACACGGATCCAAGAAATCAGCCCCAGCATTTT. Amino acid sequence: CASSESYTDPRNQPQHF.

The V gene is TRBV19, the J gene TRBJ2-1; 14 nucleotides agree with TRBD2. V lost 6 bases and J lost 2; bases outside the gene matches: 9. CDR1 LNHDA and CDR2 SQIVND come from the germline V gene (reference sequence). This CDR3 has 18 amino acids. The DNA for the CDR3 is TGTGCCAGTAGCCTTGGGACTAGCGGGAGCACGCCCTACAATGAGCAGTTCTTC. It specifies CASSLGTSGSTPYNEQFF. Variable domain in full (rest from reference TRBV19 and TRBJ2-1): DGGITQSPKYLFRKEGQNVTLSCEQNLNHDAMYWYRQDPGQGLRLIYYSQIVNDFQKGDIAEGYSVSREKKESFPLTVTSAQKNPTAFYLCASSLGTSGSTPYNEQFFGPGTRLTVL.

The rearrangement joins TRBV6-5 to TRBJ2-3; no clear D. Trimming pared 5 bases from V and 3 bases from J, leaving 15 bases between. This CDR3 comprises 15 residues. Germline V gene lookup returns CDR1 MNHEY and CDR2 SVGAGI. As DNA, the CDR3 is TGTGCCAGCAGTGGTCTTCGCGTGGGTACAGATACGCAGTATTTT. Translated, it gives CASSGLRVGTDTQYF.

V is TRBV7-9 and J is TRBJ2-1, with TRBD2 matching over 10 bases. The germline CDR1 and CDR2 sequences are SEHNR and FQNEAQ (reference sequence). With V trimmed by 5 bases and J by 0 bases, 7 bases remained unmatched. This CDR3 is built from 17 residues. The CDR3 spells CASSDPQREGSYNEQFF. The CDR3 region has the DNA TGTGCCAGCAGCGACCCCCAGCGGGAGGGCTCCTACAATGAGCAGTTCTTC.

The CDR3, as DNA: TGTGCCAGCAGTTTACTGTCCGGGGTGACCTACGAGCAGTACTTC. As protein: CASSLLSGVTYEQYF. This rearrangement joins TRBV28 to TRBJ2-7; D may be TRBD2 (5 bases). Looked up from germline, CDR1 is MDHEN and CDR2 is SYDVKM. The CDR3 consists of 15 residues. V shed 2 bases and J shed 2 bases, with 13 bases lying between them.

The chain uses TRBV14 and TRBJ2-1; D is ambiguous. V was pared by 3 bases and J by 4 bases, with 16 bases between. Germline lookup yields CDR1 SGHDN and CDR2 FVKESK. The CDR3 is 16 amino acids. The CDR3 sequence: CASSHPGGSAYNEQFF. CDR3 DNA: TGTGCCAGCAGCCACCCCGGCGGTTCGGCTTACAATGAGCAGTTCTTC.

The rearrangement links TRBV7-9 to TRBJ2-2; D gene unclear. Trimming pared 4 bases from V and 1 base from J, leaving 13 bases between. The CDR3 loop spans 16 amino acids. Germline assignment: CDR1 SEHNR and CDR2 FQNEAQ (reference sequence). The CDR3: CASSSGPKRNTGELFF. For the CDR3, the DNA is TGTGCCAGCAGCTCCGGGCCGAAGAGGAACACCGGGGAGCTGTTTTTT.

The chain recombines TRBV27 with TRBJ1-2; D is perhaps TRBD1 (5 bases). Trimming stripped 4 bases from V and 4 bases from J, with 7 bases between. Germline-derived CDR1 and CDR2 are MNHEY and SMNVEV (reference sequence). The CDR3 contains 12 residues. In DNA form, the CDR3 reads TGTGCCAGCAGTTGGGACGGCTATGGCTACACCTTC. Translation: CASSWDGYGYTF.

The chain joins TRBV4-1 to TRBJ1-5; D not certain. Germline loops: CDR1 MGHRA, CDR2 YSYEKL. V was shortened by 0 bases and J by 5 bases, with 8 bases between the two germline ends. This CDR3 is 14 amino acids long. The CDR3 loop is CASSQELGDQPQHF. In DNA form, the CDR3 reads TGCGCCAGCAGCCAAGAATTGGGAGATCAGCCCCAGCATTTT.

The J gene is TRBJ1-1, the V gene TRBV7-9, with 9 positions matching TRBD1. CDR1 and CDR2 (germline): SEHNR, FQNEAQ (reference sequence). Trimming removed 5 bases from V and 4 bases from J; junction bases left unmatched: 8. The CDR3 is 15 residues long. The CDR3 sequence: CASSDKTGGATEAFF. The CDR3 nucleotides are TGTGCCAGCAGCGACAAGACAGGGGGTGCCACTGAAGCTTTCTTT.

This chain joins TRBV28 and TRBJ2-7, with D tentatively TRBD1 or TRBD2 (6 bases each). The germline CDR1 and CDR2 sequences are MDHEN and SYDVKM. Trimming cost V 2 bases and J 5 bases, with 16 bases left between them. CDR3 length: 15 residues. The CDR3 DNA is TGTGCCAGCAGTTTAGTATACGGGGGCAGCCACGAGCAGTACTTC. It specifies CASSLVYGGSHEQYF.

J is TRBJ2-2 and V is TRBV19; D gene unclear. Trimming cost V 7 bases and J 1 base, with 7 bases left between them. Germline CDR1 reads LNHDA; CDR2 reads SQIVND (reference sequence). This CDR3 comprises 13 residues. The CDR3 is CASKAGNTGELFF. In DNA, the CDR3 is TGTGCCAGTAAAGCAGGGAACACCGGGGAGCTGTTTTTT.

The chain combines TRBV11-2 with TRBJ2-1; D remains ambiguous. This CDR3 has 15 residues. The germline gives CDR1 SGHAT, CDR2 FQNNGV. V lost 1 base and J 0 bases, leaving 7 bases between the germline ends. This CDR3 is CASSLVESSYNEQFF. DNA of the CDR3: TGTGCCAGCAGCTTAGTGGAGAGCTCCTACAATGAGCAGTTCTTC.

In nucleotides, the CDR3 is TGTGCCAGCAAGGTTCTAGCGGGAGGATCGGGAACCGGGGAGCTGTTTTTT. Translated, it gives CASKVLAGGSGTGELFF. This chain connects TRBV28 to TRBJ2-2; 11 positions match TRBD2. This CDR3 contains 17 residues. CDR1 MDHEN and CDR2 SYDVKM come from the germline V gene. V was clipped by 7 bases and J by 5 bases; unmatched bases: 12.

With respect to this clone: This specimen includes other DNA sequences encoding the same CDR3. J is TRBJ2-7 and V is TRBV11-2; tentative D call: TRBD1 (5 bases). CDR1 and CDR2 from the germline V gene are SGHAT and FQNNGV. CDR3 length: 14 residues. With 1 base removed from V and 0 bases from J, the gap between germline ends came to 7 bases. DNA of the CDR3: TGTGCCAGCAGCTTAGGGGGCGGCTCCTACGAGCAGTACTTC. Translated: CASSLGGGSYEQYF.

The chain uses TRBV4-1 and TRBJ2-7, with D possibly TRBD2 on 5 matching bases. V was pared by 1 base and J by 3 bases, with 10 bases between. The CDR3 has 14 amino acids. Germline V gene lookup returns CDR1 MGHRA and CDR2 YSYEKL. The CDR3 bases are TGCGCCAGCAGCCAAGGGGAGCTCCGCTACGAGCAGTACTTC. Amino acid sequence: CASSQGELRYEQYF.

This chain uses TRBV6-1 with TRBJ1-1, with D perhaps matching TRBD1 (6 bases). The CDR3 totals 14 residues. CDR1 MNHNS and CDR2 SASEGT come from the germline V gene. The V end was cut by 1 base, the J end by 4 bases, with 10 bases between. The CDR3 spells CASSEVFRGTEAFF. The CDR3 DNA reads TGTGCCAGCAGTGAAGTTTTCAGGGGCACTGAAGCTTTCTTT.

CDR3 DNA sequence: TGTGCCAGCAGCTTAACGGCGGCGGCCGGCGAGCAGTACTTC. Its translation is CASSLTAAAGEQYF. The chain employs TRBV7-2 and TRBJ2-7; no definite D call. CDR1 and CDR2 from the germline V gene are SGHTA and FQGNSA. Trimming removed 2 bases from V and 6 bases from J, with 14 bases in between. The CDR3 totals 14 residues.

This chain connects TRBV10-2 to TRBJ1-5, with a tentative D call TRBD1 (6 bases). Germline lookup yields CDR1 WSHSY and CDR2 SAAADI. V was shortened by 5 bases and J by 0 bases, with 11 bases between the two germline ends. The CDR3 totals 15 residues. CDR3 sequence: CASSSTGISNQPQHF. CDR3 coding DNA: TGCGCCAGCAGTTCCACAGGGATTAGCAATCAGCCCCAGCATTTT.

This chain joins TRBV4-1 and TRBJ2-7, with 10 bases aligning to TRBD2. V was clipped by 8 bases and J by 1 base; unmatched bases: 8. Per germline, CDR1 MGHRA and CDR2 YSYEKL. The CDR3 contains 15 residues. CDR3 sequence (DNA): TGCGCCAGCGCCTGGAGAGCGGGAGGGTCCTACGAGCAGTACTTC. The encoded protein is CASAWRAGGSYEQYF.

The chain uses TRBV28 and TRBJ2-6; D possibly corresponds to TRBD2 (5 bases). The CDR3 spans 14 residues. Deletions cut 6 bases from V and 1 base from J, with 7 bases between. Germline V gives CDR1 MDHEN, CDR2 SYDVKM. The CDR3 nucleotides are TGTGCCAGCAGCCGGAGGTCTGGGGCCAACGTCCTGACTTTC. It encodes CASSRRSGANVLTF.

This clone was seen once. The CDR3 sequence: CASSYSSGTEIYEQYF. The CDR3 DNA is TGTGCCAGCAGTTACTCCTCCGGGACAGAGATCTACGAGCAGTACTTC. The V and J genes are TRBV6-5 and TRBJ2-7, with 7 bases identical to TRBD1. V gave up 0 bases and J gave up 3 bases; unmatched junction bases: 8. The CDR3 extends over 16 amino acids. Germline V gives CDR1 MNHEY, CDR2 SVGAGI.

This chain uses TRBV15 with TRBJ2-7; D unresolved. Deletions cut 5 bases from V and 9 bases from J, with 20 bases between. This CDR3 spans 14 amino acids. CDR1 is LNHNV and CDR2 is YYDKDF in the germline V gene (reference sequence). This CDR3 is CATSPASGGVLQYF. The CDR3 bases are TGTGCCACCAGCCCCGCTTCAGGTGGGGTGCTGCAGTACTTC.

The J gene is TRBJ2-5, the V gene TRBV28; D gene ambiguous. Per germline, CDR1 MDHEN and CDR2 SYDVKM. The CDR3 sequence is 14 residues long. DNA for the CDR3: TGTGCAACCAAGAAGGTCCAGCTACAAGAGACCCAGTACTTC. Translated: CATKKVQLQETQYF.